In its sample, the clone carrying this T cell receptor (beta chain) was seen a few times. Its antigen is undetermined. Using unique molecular identifiers, the investigators prepared the TCRbeta library. A single record per CDR3 protein comes from TCRdb applying MiXCR to the PCR reads. The table includes hundreds of thousands of distinct CDR3 sequences, 10% to 15% detected once. The sample is drawn from a study of T-cell reconstitution after alpha-beta-depleted transplantation in children. Findings and limits, study-wide: After one year, T-cell counts and TCRbeta diversity mostly came from new T cells.

The CDR3 is made up of 13 amino acids. The germline V gene has CDR1 SNHLY and CDR2 FYNNEI. Trimming cost V 4 bases and J 5 bases, with 10 bases left between them. This TCR was recovered from a male patient younger than 18 who had a stem cell transplant for acute myeloid leukemia, so the T cells may come from the graft donor. The J gene is TRBJ2-3, the V gene TRBV2; no clear D. Source: PBMCs, mostly from graft donor cells, taken 360 days after TCRalphabeta/CD19-depleted stem cell transplant. DNA for the CDR3: TGTGCCAGCAGTGTGGCGGATGGAGATACGCAGTATTTT. Its protein product is CASSVADGDTQYF.